This T cell receptor (beta chain) originates from a study of post-analysis software for immune sequencing data (dated by TCRdb to the mid-2010s). General notes on the study: Recorded disease courses included relapsing-remitting, secondary progressive and progressive-relapsing multiple sclerosis, with some patients lacking subtype annotation. Patient repertoires were compared against around 10 previously published healthy control repertoires from donors aged 6 to 25 years. A subset of samples was prepared in parallel using single-end sample barcoding, then pooled and co-amplified after Illumina adapter ligation. What the authors observed across the whole study: Significantly higher frequencies in patients than in controls were found for five TRBV segments, including TRBV5-6, TRBV5-1 and TRBV20-1. Significantly lower normalized Chao1 diversity was found in multiple sclerosis patients than in controls, suggesting substantial peripheral T-cell clonal expansion. Direct clustering with F measure showed strong co-clustering of samples prepared in the same batch, prompting a batch-effect correction. The control group was slightly older than the multiple sclerosis patient group.

V and J are truncated by 3 bases and 2 bases respectively, leaving an intervening sequence of 6 bases. Reading the germline V gene gives CDR1 MRHNA and CDR2 SNTAGT. Taken from cysteine to phenylalanine, the CDR3 has 13 residues. Only CDR3 DNA remains: 39 bases, in frame from the first base. Details on this clonotype: The antigen it binds to is not known. There are no base qualities to consult, and no much larger clone falls within one base.

Libraries were prepared through PCR. The data were produced on an Illumina HiSeq 2500. To reduce PCR and sequencing biases, unique molecular identifiers were incorporated into the TCR beta cDNA libraries. About 500,000 cDNA molecules were obtained for every 1 to 10 million input T cells, so each molecule roughly corresponded to one T cell. The same protocol used for the earlier healthy control dataset was applied to prepare and sequence the patient libraries. Samples belonging to the same batch were prepared together, multiplexed and sequenced on a shared HiSeq lane. The authors' pipeline ran thus. Raw barcoded reads were processed with MIGEC, and single-read molecular identifier groups were discarded before consensus assembly and CDR3 extraction. Clonotype tables were post-analysed with VDJtools, normalizing diversity by down-sampling all datasets to the smallest sample size. To correct batch-related cross-sample contamination, repertoire overlap clustering matched CDR3 amino acid sequences but not nucleotide sequences. Clones were called with MiXCR by TCRdb after fastp trimmed the public reads at Q25, and only in-frame beta chains were retained. Each entry is one CDR3 protein sequence, shown with its most common DNA and genes. The V and J calls, along with clone size, are taken from TCRdb and not from the paper's own processing. In this sample the table shows roughly 540,000 distinct CDR3 sequences, around a third of which occur a single time. Approximately 6% of the sample rests with the top ten.

TCR beta repertoires were profiled from peripheral blood of roughly twelve young patients with multiple sclerosis to demonstrate the VDJtools post-analysis software. The multiple sclerosis patients were children and adolescents between roughly 6 and 17 years of age. The V and J segments used are TRBV6-4 and TRBJ2-3; too little of a D gene remains to name it. The sequencing input was blood. The clonotype originates from a girl aged 2-17 years with multiple sclerosis. The CDR3 region reads CASSEVITDTQYF. The nucleotides are TGTGCCAGCAGTGAAGTAATCACAGATACGCAGTATTTT.